This T cell receptor (beta chain) comes out of a study of blood T cell repertoires in COVID-19. Study summary: Italy, Spain and the United States were the sources of the convalescent and acute COVID-19 samples. PBMCs, B-cell-depleted T cells, or T cells were the source of the cDNA or gDNA that made up the material.

V was shortened by 3 bases and J by 1 base, with 13 bases between the two germline ends. The CDR3 runs to 16 residues. Germline CDR1 SNHLY, CDR2 FYNNEI. Authors' processing steps: Reference gene primer amplification yielded estimated nucleated cell counts. Some clones are missing from TCRdb's copy, which holds only in-frame ones; the method was immunoSEQ multiplex PCR. V, J and clone size were drawn from that table, and D and trimming were deduced from the DNA. Found here are over 85,000 clones, 85% to 90% of them singletons; the top ten hold around 3%. The TCR was taken from a man in his fifties or sixties with active or convalescent COVID-19. The sequencing sample was made of peripheral blood. The chain combines TRBV2 with TRBJ1-3; D gene ambiguous. Here the CDR3 DNA reads TGTGCCAGCAGTGAGGAGGTGATGGTTTCTGGAAACACCATATATTTT. Its protein is CASSEEVMVSGNTIYF.